This T cell receptor (beta chain) was found in a study of control samples from healthy donors and cancer patients. Trimming left V 3 bases short and J 7 bases short, with 11 bases between. The CDR3 is made up of 14 amino acids. The germline V gene has CDR1 SGDLS and CDR2 YYNGEE. Clones were sequenced by immunoSEQ multiplex PCR, and TCRdb holds only the in-frame ones, with some missing. The sample has under 60,000 clones, 94% seen once. This TCR came from a man aged 25 to 40 in good health. The V call is TRBV9, the J call TRBJ1-6; D remains ambiguous. The sample was blood. The CDR3 sequence: CASSGVHPNSPLHF. CDR3 DNA: TGTGCCAGCAGCGGCGTACACCCAAATTCACCCCTCCACTTT.